One sample yielded the 20 T cell receptor beta chains listed below, sequenced in a study of blood T cell repertoires in COVID-19. The protocol was immunoSEQ multiplex PCR, while the TCRdb copy is restricted to in-frame clones and leaves out a portion. The data contain roughly 170,000 clones, around 80% of them seen just once; the ten biggest clones take up 6% to 8.5%. Sequenced input: peripheral blood. These receptors came from a human donor in a cohort sampled during active COVID-19.

J is TRBJ1-5 and V is TRBV5-4; D is undetermined. The CDR3 contains 14 residues. Germline CDR1 and CDR2: SGHNT and YYREEE (reference sequence). The ends were cut back, 4 bases at V and 4 bases at J, with 12 bases in the middle. The CDR3, as DNA: TGTGCCAGCAGCGCCGGAGGTATGAATCAGCCCCAGCATTTT. Translating gives CASSAGGMNQPQHF.

This clone occurred once. The rearrangement uses TRBV5-6 and TRBJ1-1; D gene uncertain. V lost 4 bases, J lost 4 bases, and 11 bases lay in between. This CDR3 spans 13 amino acids. The V gene's germline CDR1 is SGHDT and CDR2 YYEEEE. The CDR3 nucleotides read TGTGCCAGCAGCCCTGGATGGGCCACTGAAGCTTTCTTT. Protein sequence: CASSPGWATEAFF.

The chain links TRBV5-6 to TRBJ2-7; a weak D match, TRBD1 (5 bases). V lost 3 bases to trimming and J lost 0 bases, with 7 bases between them. Germline CDR1 reads SGHDT; CDR2 reads YYEEEE. This CDR3 has 13 residues. The DNA of the CDR3 is TGTGCCAGCAGCTGGGGCGACTCCTACGAGCAGTACTTC. Translated: CASSWGDSYEQYF. The complete variable domain, with remaining parts taken from reference TRBV5-6 and TRBJ2-7, reads DAGVTQSPTHLIKTRGQQVTLRCSPKSGHDTVSWYQQALGQGPQFIFQYYEEEERQRGNFPDRFSGHQFPNYSSELNVNALLLGDSALYLCASSWGDSYEQYFGPGTRLTVT.

V and J are TRBV7-6 and TRBJ2-1; weak D call: TRBD1 (6 bases). Germline V gene lookup returns CDR1 SGHVS and CDR2 FNYEAQ. The CDR3 is made up of 16 amino acids. V lost 0 bases and J lost 0, with 9 bases in between. The CDR3 region has the DNA TGTGCCAGCAGCTTAGCGGGGGCTAGCTCCTACAATGAGCAGTTCTTC. This encodes CASSLAGASSYNEQFF.

The rearrangement links TRBV14 to TRBJ1-2, with D possibly matching TRBD1 (5 bases). The V and J ends lost 3 bases and 2 bases respectively, with 7 bases between them. The V gene's germline CDR1 is SGHDN and CDR2 FVKESK. The CDR3 is 13 residues long. The CDR3 loop reads CASSQQGNYGYTF. CDR3 in DNA: TGTGCCAGCAGCCAGCAGGGAAACTATGGCTACACCTTC. The full variable domain, rest sourced from reference TRBV14 and TRBJ1-2, is EAGVTQFPSHSVIEKGQTVTLRCDPISGHDNLYWYRRVMGKEIKFLLHFVKESKQDESGMPNNRFLAERTGGTYSTLKVQPAELEDSGVYFCASSQQGNYGYTFGSGTRLTVV.

The J gene is TRBJ2-1, the V gene TRBV5-6; D possibly corresponds to TRBD1 (5 bases). The CDR3 totals 12 residues. The germline V gene has CDR1 SGHDT and CDR2 YYEEEE. V dropped 5 bases and J dropped 7 bases, with 10 bases sitting between them. The CDR3 sequence is CASSQGRNEQFF. In nucleotides, the CDR3 is TGTGCCAGCAGTCAGGGCCGAAATGAGCAGTTCTTC.

V usage is TRBV10-2 and J usage is TRBJ2-1, with a tentative D call TRBD1 (7 bases). The V end lost 8 bases, the J end lost 7 bases, and 18 bases lay between the germline ends. Germline assignment: CDR1 WSHSY and CDR2 SAAADI. The CDR3 length is 14 residues. CDR3 loop: CASCRGAGYNEQFF. CDR3 bases: TGCGCCAGCTGCAGGGGGGCCGGCTATAATGAGCAGTTCTTC.

This chain uses TRBV27 with TRBJ2-1; tentative D call: TRBD1 (5 bases). Trimming took off 3 bases at V and 6 bases at J, with 12 bases between the two ends. CDR1 is MNHEY, CDR2 SMNVEV, per germline (reference sequence). The CDR3 has 14 residues. The CDR3 is CASSFSQGSNEQFF. CDR3 nucleotides: TGTGCCAGCAGTTTTTCGCAGGGCTCCAATGAGCAGTTCTTC.

This chain joins TRBV27 and TRBJ1-2; 7 nucleotides match TRBD1. Germline values: CDR1 MNHEY, CDR2 SMNVEV (reference sequence). V shed 2 bases, J shed 8 bases, and the junction held 11 bases outside the gene matches. The CDR3 loop spans 15 amino acids. The CDR3 sequence: CASSLNDRAPEGYTF. CDR3 DNA: TGTGCCAGCAGTTTAAATGACAGGGCCCCAGAGGGCTACACCTTC.

J is TRBJ2-4 and V is TRBV6-1; D gene unclear. The CDR3 has 16 amino acids. CDR1 is MNHNS and CDR2 is SASEGT in the germline V gene. V was trimmed by 1 base and J by 0 bases, leaving 10 bases between them. The CDR3 here is CASSEDSELAKNIQYF. CDR3 in DNA: TGTGCCAGCAGTGAAGATTCCGAACTAGCCAAAAACATTCAGTACTTC.

The V call is TRBV3-1 (or the pseudogene TRBV3-2), the J call TRBJ2-5, with a weak D call TRBD1 (5 bases). The CDR3 is made up of 11 amino acids. Trimming shortened V by 2 bases and J by 7 bases, and 5 bases separated the two germline ends. Germline loops: CDR1 LGHDT, CDR2 YNNKEL (reference sequence). This chain's CDR3 is CASSQRGTQYF. The CDR3 DNA reads as TGTGCCAGCAGCCAAAGGGGGACCCAGTACTTC.

V usage is TRBV7-9 and J usage is TRBJ1-3; D may be TRBD1 (5 bases). The CDR3 runs to 17 residues. V gave up 1 base and J gave up 0 bases, with 13 bases separating them. CDR1 is SEHNR, CDR2 FQNEAQ, per germline (reference sequence). The CDR3 is CASSLGGQRYSGNTIYF. DNA for the CDR3: TGTGCCAGCAGCTTAGGAGGACAACGATACTCTGGAAACACCATATATTTT. Full variable domain (outside the CDR3, taken from reference TRBV7-9 and TRBJ1-3): DTGVSQNPRHKITKRGQNVTFRCDPISEHNRLYWYRQTLGQGPEFLTYFQNEAQLEKSRLLSDRFSAERPKGSFSTLEIQRTEQGDSAMYLCASSLGGQRYSGNTIYFGEGSWLTVV.

V and J are TRBV25-1 and TRBJ2-7; 9 bases are a match to TRBD1. This CDR3 spans 16 amino acids. From germline, CDR1 is MGHDK and CDR2 SYGVNS. With V trimmed by 1 base and J by 6 bases, 10 bases remained unmatched. CDR3 nucleotide sequence: TGTGCCAGCAGTGAATTAGGGGGGACAGGGTTCGGCGAGCAGTACTTC. Encoded protein: CASSELGGTGFGEQYF.

About this clone itself: At one of its ends the junction is not consistent with the germline gene, which may arise from a read error. The chain recombines TRBV5-3 with TRBJ2-7, with D possibly being TRBD1 (5 bases). TRBV5-3 is an ORF for which the function is uncertain. This CDR3 has 14 residues. The CDR3 loop reads CARRNRFCPAEQYF. The CDR3 nucleotides are TGTGCTAGAAGGAACAGGTTCTGTCCCGCCGAGCAGTACTTC.

CDR3 DNA: TGCGCCAGCAGCTTAAGCGGGGGAAACACAGATACGCAGTATTTT. It specifies CASSLSGGNTDTQYF. The genes are TRBV5-1 and TRBJ2-3; 8 bases are shared with TRBD2. CDR1 SGHRS and CDR2 YFSETQ come from the germline V gene. Trimming removed 2 bases from V and 2 bases from J; junction bases left unmatched: 4. The length of the CDR3 is 15 residues.

This clone was observed once. V gene TRBV7-3 combines with J gene TRBJ2-3; TRBD2 is a possible D gene (6 bases). Trimming left V 11 bases short and J 4 bases short, with 13 bases between. Germline CDR1 SGHTA, CDR2 FQGTGA. The CDR3 length is 12 residues. CDR3: CALRGGADTQYF. DNA for the CDR3: TGTGCCTTGCGGGGAGGCGCAGATACGCAGTATTTT.

The chain employs TRBV6-5 and TRBJ2-1; 11 positions agree with TRBD1. CDR3 length equals 14 residues. Germline CDR1 MNHEY, CDR2 SVGAGI. Trimming removed 6 bases from V and 8 bases from J; junction bases left unmatched: 6. This chain's CDR3 is CASRPGQGAYEQFF. The CDR3, as DNA: TGTGCCAGCAGACCCGGACAGGGGGCATATGAGCAGTTCTTC.

CDR3 sequence: CASSVQGNEQFF. Written as DNA, the CDR3 is TGTGCCAGCAGCGTACAGGGAAATGAGCAGTTCTTC. The rearrangement links TRBV9 to TRBJ2-1; perhaps TRBD1 as D (5 bases). V lost 1 base, J lost 7 bases, and 6 bases lay in between. The CDR3 spans 12 residues. The germline CDR1 and CDR2 sequences are SGDLS and YYNGEE. The full variable domain, in which reference TRBV9 and TRBJ2-1 provide the parts outside the CDR3, is DSGVTQTPKHLITATGQRVTLRCSPRSGDLSVYWYQQSLDQGLQFLIQYYNGEERAKGNILERFSAQQFPDLHSELNLSSLELGDSALYFCASSVQGNEQFFGPGTRLTVL.

V gene TRBV19 combines with J gene TRBJ1-6, with a tentative D call TRBD1 (6 bases). Trimming removed 4 bases from V and 1 base from J, with 8 bases in between. CDR3 length: 15 residues. Germline-derived CDR1 and CDR2 are LNHDA and SQIVND (reference sequence). The CDR3 DNA follows: TGTGCCAGTAGTACTCAGGGGTCCTATAATTCACCCCTCCACTTT. Translating it yields CASSTQGSYNSPLHF. Full variable domain (rest looked up from reference TRBV19 and TRBJ1-6): DGGITQSPKYLFRKEGQNVTLSCEQNLNHDAMYWYRQDPGQGLRLIYYSQIVNDFQKGDIAEGYSVSREKKESFPLTVTSAQKNPTAFYLCASSTQGSYNSPLHFGNGTRLTVT.

The chain joins TRBV5-4 to TRBJ1-1; 9 bases map to TRBD1. The CDR3 is made up of 13 amino acids. The germline CDR1 and CDR2 sequences are SGHNT and YYREEE (reference sequence). The J segment lost 10 bases and the V segment lost 0 bases, leaving 4 bases of the junction unmatched. CDR3 sequence reads: CASSLGQGDVAFF. DNA of the CDR3: TGTGCCAGCAGCTTGGGACAGGGGGACGTAGCTTTCTTT.